This T cell receptor (beta chain) was identified during a study of human T cells and chemical hapten exposure. Individual cDNA molecules had unique molecular identifiers attached to them by the library. TCRdb called the RACE reads again in MiXCR, with one record for every CDR3 protein. The repertoire holds around 120,000 distinct CDR3 sequences, with about an eighth as singletons. Study-level points and caveats: Significantly more large CDR3 similarity clusters were formed by expanded TCRs than by controls. Correlating positively with patch test score were the PT1 expanded TCR counts. The number of TCRs above 1 in 1000 frequency did not change after DPC sensitization.

Note on this clonotype: Antigen specificity is unknown. A much larger clone lies one base from this, so it may be a read error. As the CDR3 is not closed by the conserved phenylalanine or tryptophan, this likely results from a read error.

Stated time point: patch test 1, 2 weeks after DPC sensitization. Treatment specified: therapeutic diphenylcyclopropenone sensitization with weekly scalp DPC. The sequenced sample was whole blood, obtained in connection with sensitization to the hapten diphenylcyclopropenone (DPC). The sequence was collected from a woman aged 45-60 years with alopecia areata. Some clones in this sample may be carry-over from other donors' samples.

CDR3 sequence: CAISPGAGFDEKLFY. As DNA, the CDR3 is TGTGCCATCAGTCCAGGGGCAGGGTTTGACGAAAAACTGTTTTAT. This chain joins TRBV10-3 and TRBJ1-4, with D tentatively TRBD1 (6 bases). V gave up 5 bases and J gave up 8 bases, with 18 bases separating them. This CDR3 has 15 amino acids. Germline V gene data show CDR1 as ENHRY and CDR2 as SYGVKD.